This entry lists 18 T cell receptor beta chains sequenced from one sample in a study of T cells in Graves' hyperthyroidism and ophthalmopathy. Using RNA transcripts as the source, TCR beta CDR3 regions were amplified. A set of HTBI primers served as the primers for a first-round RT-PCR of the TCR CDR3. TCRdb analysed the multiplex PCR reads with MiXCR anew, one entry per CDR3 protein. Among 45,000 to 55,000 distinct CDR3 sequences listed, about 54% were seen once. Sequenced sample: peripheral blood or thyroid tissue (not recorded which). All receptors come from a man aged 18 to 30 with Graves' hyperthyroidism.

This clonotype was seen many times. The chain combines TRBV10-3 with TRBJ1-5; possibly TRBD1 for D (6 bases). V shed 6 bases and J shed 6 bases, with 15 bases lying between them. The length of the CDR3 is 14 residues. Germline V gene data show CDR1 as ENHRY and CDR2 as SYGVKD. The CDR3 protein is CAIRQEGEGQPQHF. CDR3 sequence (DNA): TGTGCCATCAGGCAAGAGGGGGAGGGTCAGCCCCAGCATTTT.

This clonotype was seen more than once but under ten times. The gene calls are TRBV15 and TRBJ2-2; maybe TRBD2 (5 bases). The CDR3 is 13 amino acids. Trimming took 6 bases from V and 3 from J, leaving 8 bases between them. Germline values: CDR1 LNHNV, CDR2 YYDKDF (reference sequence). CDR3 in amino acids: CATRRADTGELFF. For the CDR3, the DNA is TGTGCCACCAGGCGGGCAGACACCGGGGAGCTGTTTTTT.

V usage is TRBV24-1 and J usage is TRBJ1-1; no reliable D call. This CDR3 has 13 amino acids. CDR1 is KGHDR, CDR2 SFDVKD, per germline. Deletions cut 4 bases from V and 7 bases from J, with 12 bases between. This chain's CDR3 is CATSDSLGHEAFF. In DNA, the CDR3 is TGTGCCACCAGTGACTCACTTGGGCATGAAGCTTTCTTT.

This clonotype was seen repeatedly, ten times or more. The gene calls are TRBV4-3 and TRBJ2-3; 15 bases line up with TRBD2. This CDR3 spans 20 amino acids. With 0 bases clipped from V and 7 bases from J, the junction kept 14 bases outside the gene matches. Germline V gene sequence: CDR1 LGHNA, CDR2 YSLEER. CDR3 residues: CASSQDGTSGRIGLGNTQYF. DNA for the CDR3: TGCGCCAGCAGCCAAGACGGGACTAGCGGGAGGATTGGGCTGGGTAATACGCAGTATTTT.

The table lists this clonotype with many counts. The genes are TRBV10-2 and TRBJ1-1; D ambiguous. The CDR3 length is 13 residues. With 4 bases removed from V and 0 bases from J, the gap between germline ends came to 6 bases. From germline, CDR1 is WSHSY and CDR2 SAAADI. The CDR3 coding sequence is TGCGCCAGCAGTGTCTGGCTGAACACTGAAGCTTTCTTT. This encodes CASSVWLNTEAFF.

V gene TRBV20-1 combines with J gene TRBJ2-5; TRBD2 matches 11 bases. V gave up 2 bases and J gave up 3 bases; unmatched junction bases: 8. Germline-derived CDR1 and CDR2 are DFQATT and SNEGSKA (reference sequence). The CDR3 is made up of 16 amino acids. CDR3 sequence: CSARTFSGRGEETQYF. As DNA, the CDR3 is TGCAGTGCTAGAACCTTTAGCGGGAGGGGCGAAGAGACCCAGTACTTC.

The CDR3 sequence: CASSSRRLAATTETQYF. The CDR3 nucleotides are TGTGCCAGCAGCTCCCGCCGGCTAGCGGCAACCACCGAGACCCAGTACTTC. The chain couples TRBV7-2 to TRBJ2-5, with 7 positions matching TRBD2. This CDR3 has 17 amino acids. V gave up 4 bases and J gave up 5 bases; unmatched junction bases: 16. Germline values: CDR1 SGHTA, CDR2 FQGNSA.

This clonotype was observed a handful of times. The chain carries TRBV20-1 and TRBJ1-2; 8 bases are a match to TRBD1. The germline V gene has CDR1 DFQATT and CDR2 SNEGSKA (reference sequence). This CDR3 region has 13 residues. V lost 8 bases to trimming and J lost 2 bases; unmatched junction nucleotides: 7. Here the CDR3 DNA reads TGCAGTAGTACAGGGGGGGGGAACTATGGCTACACCTTC. Residues: CSSTGGGNYGYTF.

In this sample, this clonotype turned up once. The CDR3 carries no conserved terminal phenylalanine or tryptophan, so it likely arises from a read error. The chain combines TRBV6-1 with TRBJ1-1; D uncertain. Germline assignment: CDR1 MNHNS and CDR2 SASEGT. The CDR3 runs 15 residues. V was shortened by 6 bases and J by 1 base, with 15 bases between the two germline ends. CDR3: CASRTVSDGNTEAFL. The CDR3 nucleotides read TGTGCCAGCAGGACCGTCAGTGATGGGAACACTGAAGCTTTCCTT.

The V gene is TRBV20-1, the J gene TRBJ1-2; D remains unclear. Germline assignment: CDR1 DFQATT and CDR2 SNEGSKA (reference sequence). The CDR3 has 11 amino acids. Trimming removed 2 bases from V and 13 bases from J, with 14 bases in between. The CDR3: CSARKGEGPTF. The CDR3 DNA reads as TGCAGTGCTAGAAAGGGTGAGGGCCCCACCTTC.

This clonotype was recorded once. This sequence joins TRBV28 and TRBJ2-6, with no clear D. The V gene's germline CDR1 is MDHEN and CDR2 SYDVKM. The ends were cut back, 6 bases at V and 1 base at J, with 7 bases in the middle. This CDR3 is 14 amino acids long. CDR3 protein: CASSDRSGANVLTF. DNA for the CDR3: TGTGCCAGCAGCGACCGATCTGGGGCCAACGTCCTGACTTTC.

This clonotype has ten or more counts. The chain uses TRBV3-1 and TRBJ2-7, with a tentative D call TRBD2 (6 bases). This CDR3 is built from 14 residues. Trimming removed 6 bases from V and 3 bases from J, with 15 bases in between. Germline V gene sequence: CDR1 LGHDT, CDR2 YNNKEL (reference sequence). CDR3 sequence: CASSPGSSRYEQYF. CDR3 in DNA: TGTGCCAGCAGTCCCGGGAGTAGCCGCTACGAGCAGTACTTC.

The sample holds many counts of this clonotype. The chain employs TRBV2 and TRBJ2-3, with a tentative D call TRBD1 (7 bases). Germline V gives CDR1 SNHLY, CDR2 FYNNEI. V lost 9 bases and J lost 2, with 12 bases in between. The length of the CDR3 is 13 residues. DNA of the CDR3: TGTGCCAGGGAGGGGGCAGTCACAGATACGCAGTATTTT. Translated, it gives CAREGAVTDTQYF.

This clonotype was counted at least ten times. The chain carries TRBV6-2 or TRBV6-3 and TRBJ2-5, with TRBD1 as a possible D gene (5 bases). The CDR3 sequence is 16 residues long. CDR1 and CDR2 (germline): MNHEY, SVGEGT. Between the trimmed V and J ends, which lost 0 bases and 3 bases, there was a span of 14 bases. The CDR3, as DNA: TGTGCCAGCAGTTACTCGATTTGGATGACAGAAGAGACCCAGTACTTC. Translation: CASSYSIWMTEETQYF.

The chain couples TRBV12-3 or TRBV12-4 to TRBJ1-2; D might be TRBD1 (5 bases). CDR3 length: 12 amino acids. The ends were cut back, 3 bases at V and 7 bases at J, with 9 bases in the middle. CDR3 sequence: CASSLAGSGYTF. CDR3 sequence (DNA): TGTGCCAGCAGTTTGGCAGGGTCTGGCTACACCTTC.

In its sample, this clonotype was seen a few times. A read error may account for a junction end that differs from germline. The V gene is TRBV10-2, the J gene TRBJ1-1, with 7 nucleotides matching TRBD1. The CDR3 loop spans 14 amino acids. Germline lookup yields CDR1 WSHSY and CDR2 SAAADI. DNA for the CDR3: TGTGCCAGCTCGCTCGAACAGGGGCCCACTGAAGCTTTCTTT. Translated, it gives CASSLEQGPTEAFF.

This clonotype is labeled medium-sized. This chain connects TRBV19 to TRBJ1-5, with D possibly being TRBD1 (5 bases). Germline V gene lookup returns CDR1 LNHDA and CDR2 SQIVND (reference sequence). The CDR3 consists of 14 residues. V was cut by 3 bases and J by 5 bases, with 11 bases left in between. CDR3: CASSITAGHQPQHF. The CDR3 coding sequence is TGTGCCAGTAGTATCACCGCAGGGCATCAGCCCCAGCATTTT.

The chain has TRBV7-2 and TRBJ1-5; perhaps TRBD1 as D (5 bases). Germline V gene sequence: CDR1 SGHTA, CDR2 FQGNSA. The CDR3 has 13 amino acids. Trimming shortened V by 5 bases and J by 3 bases, and 8 bases separated the two germline ends. CDR3 loop: CASSPGANQPQHF. The CDR3 DNA sequence: TGTGCCAGCAGCCCCGGGGCCAATCAGCCCCAGCATTTT.